Each of the 6 T cell receptor beta chains below was sequenced from the same sample in a study of breast tumors, draining lymph nodes, adjacent tissues. TCRdb independently ran MiXCR on the multiplex PCR reads; one entry per CDR3 protein. The sample lists about 20,000 distinct CDR3 sequences, 32% occurring once. The sample comprised breast tumor tissue. These receptor sequences come from a female donor with breast cancer. Some clones in this sample may be carry-over from other donors' samples.

Many counts were recorded for this clonotype. The chain couples TRBV28 to TRBJ2-5, with 8 bases matching TRBD1. The V and J ends lost 4 bases and 5 bases, in that order; junction bases with no gene match: 9. Germline assignment: CDR1 MDHEN and CDR2 SYDVKM. This CDR3 region has 15 residues. The CDR3 reads CASSSDRGARETQYF. CDR3 in DNA: TGTGCCAGCAGTTCTGACAGGGGTGCTAGGGAGACCCAGTACTTC.

This clonotype has ten or more counts. The J gene is TRBJ2-1, the V gene TRBV6-2 or TRBV6-3; 10 bases line up with TRBD2. Trimming cost V 6 bases and J 9 bases; bases outside gene matches: 8. Germline CDR1 is MNHEY and CDR2 is SVGEGT. The CDR3 is 14 residues long. The CDR3 protein is CASRSAGGPFEQFF. The CDR3 DNA sequence: TGTGCCAGCAGATCAGCGGGAGGGCCGTTTGAGCAGTTCTTC.

This clonotype is a singleton in its sample. This may come from a read error, since a much larger clone is one base off. The rearrangement uses TRBV28 and TRBJ2-7; D perhaps matches TRBD2 (6 bases). Germline lookup yields CDR1 MDHEN and CDR2 SYDVKM. The CDR3 sequence is 15 residues long. Trimming removed 2 bases from V and 7 bases from J, with 18 bases in between. The CDR3 DNA is TGTGCCAGCAGTTTAGGGGGGAAGGCCGCGGGGGAGCAGTACTTC. Translation: CASSLGGKAAGEQYF.

By sample fraction, this clonotype is medium-sized. The V gene is TRBV20-1, the J gene TRBJ1-2; D is perhaps TRBD1 (5 bases). The CDR3 totals 13 residues. The V end lost 6 bases, the J end lost 4 bases, and 15 bases lay between the germline ends. Germline CDR1 is DFQATT and CDR2 is SNEGSKA (reference sequence). CDR3 sequence (DNA): TGCAGTGCGGTCACCCTAGGGACCTATGGCTACACCTTC. Its translation: CSAVTLGTYGYTF.

The V gene is TRBV12-3 or TRBV12-4, the J gene TRBJ1-2; tentatively, D is TRBD1 (5 bases). Trimming left V 6 bases short and J 7 bases short, with 12 bases between. This CDR3 region has 12 residues. For the CDR3, the DNA is TGTGCCAGCAGACAGGTGAAGGGTGGCTACACCTTC. This gives the protein CASRQVKGGYTF.

In this sample, this clonotype turned up many times. The rearrangement uses TRBV7-2 and TRBJ1-4; TRBD1 might be the D (6 bases). The germline V gene has CDR1 SGHTA and CDR2 FQGNSA. The germline V and J ends were trimmed by 1 base and 9 bases, with 15 bases remaining between them. This CDR3 comprises 15 residues. CDR3 amino acids: CASSLVGGAGKKLFF. In DNA form, the CDR3 reads TGTGCCAGCAGCTTAGTTGGGGGCGCGGGTAAAAAACTGTTTTTT.